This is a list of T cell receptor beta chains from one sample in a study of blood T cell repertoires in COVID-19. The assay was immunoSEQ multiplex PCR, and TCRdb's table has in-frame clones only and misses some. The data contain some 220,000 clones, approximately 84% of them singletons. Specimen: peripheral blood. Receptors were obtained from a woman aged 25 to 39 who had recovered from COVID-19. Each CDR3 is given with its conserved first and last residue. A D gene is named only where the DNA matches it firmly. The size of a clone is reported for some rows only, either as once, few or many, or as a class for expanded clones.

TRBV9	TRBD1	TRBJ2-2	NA	TGTGCCAGCAGCGTAAGGGACAGGGACACCGGGGAGCTGTTTTTT	CASSVRDRDTGELFF
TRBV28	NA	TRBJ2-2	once	TGTGCCACCCCTGGGGCCGCCGGGGAGCTGTTTTTT	CATPGAAGELFF
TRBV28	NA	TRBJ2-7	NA	TGTGCCATCTCGACGCGGTCGGTCTACGAACAGTACTTC	CAISTRSVYEQYF
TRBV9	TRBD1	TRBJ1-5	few	TGTGCCAGCAGCCAGGGACAGGCCAATCAGCCCCAGCATTTT	CASSQGQANQPQHF
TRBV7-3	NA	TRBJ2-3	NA	TGTGCCAGCAGCTCAGTCCCTAGCGCAACCACAGATACGCAGTATTTT	CASSSVPSATTDTQYF
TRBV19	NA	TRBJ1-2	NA	TGTGCCAGTAGCCTGACAGTACTTGATGGCTACACCTTC	CASSLTVLDGYTF
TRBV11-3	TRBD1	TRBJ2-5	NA	TGTGCCAGCAGCTCTGGACAGGGGGCGTCAGAGACCCAGTACTTC	CASSSGQGASETQYF
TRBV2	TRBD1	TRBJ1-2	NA	TGTGCCAGCAGTTTCACAGGGGCCAACTATGGCTACACCTTC	CASSFTGANYGYTF
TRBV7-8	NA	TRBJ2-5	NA	TGTGCCAGCAGCCCCCTGAAGGGAGCGGTAGAGACCCAGTACTTC	CASSPLKGAVETQYF
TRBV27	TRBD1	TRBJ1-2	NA	TGTGCCAGCAGCTTCGGGACAGGGGGAGATGGCTACACCTTC	CASSFGTGGDGYTF
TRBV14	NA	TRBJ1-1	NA	TGTGCCAGCAGCCAAGATCAATGGCGGCAGCATGAAGCTTTCTTT	CASSQDQWRQHEAFF
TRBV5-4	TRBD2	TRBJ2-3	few	TGTGCCAGCAGCTTGGGGACTAGCGGGTCTAGCACAGATACGCAGTATTTT	CASSLGTSGSSTDTQYF
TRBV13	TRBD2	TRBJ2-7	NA	TGTGCCAGCAGTTCCGGGACTAGCGGGACCTACGAGCAGTACTTC	CASSSGTSGTYEQYF
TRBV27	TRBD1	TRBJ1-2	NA	TGTGCCAGCAGTTTTACCGACAGGGGTACTGGCTACACCTTC	CASSFTDRGTGYTF
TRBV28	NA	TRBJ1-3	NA	TGTGCCAGCAGTTTCCTGGACAGCCGAAACACCATATATTTT	CASSFLDSRNTIYF
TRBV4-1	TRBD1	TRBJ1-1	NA	TGCGCCAGCAGCCGGGACACAGGGGTTCACGGCACTGAAGCTTTCTTT	CASSRDTGVHGTEAFF
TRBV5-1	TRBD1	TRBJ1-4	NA	TGCGCCAGCAGCCCCGGGACAGGTGGAGGTGAAAAACTGTTTTTT	CASSPGTGGGEKLFF
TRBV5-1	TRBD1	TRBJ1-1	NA	TGCGCCAGCAGCTTGGCCTATAACAGGGGTTATACTGAAGCTTTCTTT	CASSLAYNRGYTEAFF
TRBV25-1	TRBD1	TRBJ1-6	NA	TGTGCCAGCAGTGTTGACAGGGAGAATTCACCCCTCCACTTT	CASSVDRENSPLHF
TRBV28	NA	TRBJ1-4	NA	TGTGCCAGCAGTTCCTCCCGGGACTCCAATGAAAAACTGTTTTTT	CASSSSRDSNEKLFF
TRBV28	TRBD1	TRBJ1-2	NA	TGTGCCAGCACCGTTAACAGGGGGCGATATGGCTACACCTTC	CASTVNRGRYGYTF
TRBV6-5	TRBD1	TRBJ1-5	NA	TGTGCCAGCAGTAGCCGGGACAGTGATAATCAGCCCCAGCATTTT	CASSSRDSDNQPQHF
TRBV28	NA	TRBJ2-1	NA	TGTGCCAGCTATTCTACAGGGGGGGTAAGGAATGAGCAGTTCTTC	CASYSTGGVRNEQFF
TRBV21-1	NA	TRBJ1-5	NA	TGTGCCAGCGGTCTGTTCGAGGGCCAGCCCCAGCATTTT	CASGLFEGQPQHF
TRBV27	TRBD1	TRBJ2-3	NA	TGTGCCAGCAGTTTAATCGGGACAGGGGGCTTGCCTACGCAGTATTTT	CASSLIGTGGLPTQYF
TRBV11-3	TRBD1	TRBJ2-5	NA	TGTGCCAGCAGCTACACAGGGGTCGAGACCCAGTACTTC	CASSYTGVETQYF
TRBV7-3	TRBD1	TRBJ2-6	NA	TGTGCCAGCAGCCCCTGGACAGGGTTTGGGGCCAACGTCCTGACTTTC	CASSPWTGFGANVLTF
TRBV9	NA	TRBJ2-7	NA	TGTGCCAGCAGCGCCGCAGGGTCGCACGACGAGCAGTACTTC	CASSAAGSHDEQYF
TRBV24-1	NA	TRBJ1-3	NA	TGTGCCACCAGTGATTCAGGCAGGGCCGGAAACACCATATATTTT	CATSDSGRAGNTIYF
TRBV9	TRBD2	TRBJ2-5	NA	TGTGCCAGCAGCGTCGGGACTAACCAAGAGACCCAGTACTTC	CASSVGTNQETQYF
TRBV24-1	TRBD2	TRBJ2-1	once	TGTGCCACCAGTGAGGCGGGACTAGCGGTCGACAATGAGCAGTTCTTC	CATSEAGLAVDNEQFF
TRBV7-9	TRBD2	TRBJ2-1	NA	TGTGCCAGCAGCTTAGGGACTAGCGGATACAATGAGCAGTTCTTC	CASSLGTSGYNEQFF
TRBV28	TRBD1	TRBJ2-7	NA	TGTGCCAGCCGTCCGGGACAGAACTACGAGCAGTACTTC	CASRPGQNYEQYF
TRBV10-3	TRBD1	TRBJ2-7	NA	TGTGCCATCAGTCCCCGGGACAGTCCCTACGAGCAGTACTTC	CAISPRDSPYEQYF
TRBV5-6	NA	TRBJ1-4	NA	TGTGCCAGCAGCTTCACAGCAACTAATGAAAAACTGTTTTTT	CASSFTATNEKLFF
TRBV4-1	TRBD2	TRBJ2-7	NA	TGCGCCAGCAGTCGCGGGACTAGCGGGAGGGGTTCCTACGAGCAGTACTTC	CASSRGTSGRGSYEQYF
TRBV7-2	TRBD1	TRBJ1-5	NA	TGTGCCAGCAGCGTTCAGGGGGCGCAAAGTCAGCCCCAGCATTTT	CASSVQGAQSQPQHF
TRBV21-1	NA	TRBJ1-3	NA	TGTGCCAGCATCACAGGGGGCGGTGGAAACACCATATATTTT	CASITGGGGNTIYF
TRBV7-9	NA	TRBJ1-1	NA	TGTGCCAGCACCCTTTCCCAGGGTGAAGCTTTCTTT	CASTLSQGEAFF
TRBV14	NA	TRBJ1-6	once	TGTGCCAGCAGCCAAAGGGGGGGGCAGAATTCACCCCTCCACTTT	CASSQRGGQNSPLHF
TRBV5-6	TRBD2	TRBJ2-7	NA	TGTGCCAGCAGCTTGGCACTAGCGGCTCCTCGATTCACCTACGAGCAGTACTTC	CASSLALAAPRFTYEQYF
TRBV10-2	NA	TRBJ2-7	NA	TGCGCCAGCAATATAGCCGGGACTTCCTACGAGCAGTACTTC	CASNIAGTSYEQYF